This T cell receptor (beta chain) appears in the sequencing data of a study of shared clonotypes between healthy human individuals. Turning to the study itself: Researchers assigned three CD4 naive, three CD4 memory, two CD8 naive and one CD8 memory plate to each donor. Study-wide findings and caveats: Non-shared clonotypes were found to have lower generation probabilities than the clonotypes that were shared by all four of the sorted-subset donors. Shared across a few donors were roughly 5.3% of the naive CD4 clonotypes.

In the case of this clone: The antigen is unknown.

TCRdb's copy holds only in-frame clones and misses some; the assay was immunoSEQ multiplex PCR. The repertoire holds about 2.2 million clones, 85% to 95% seen once, with around 1.8% in the top ten. Terminally differentiated effector memory CD45RA+ cells were excluded from the naive CD8 cells, which were CD45RO-negative and positively selected for CCR7. The CDR3 sequence is 15 residues long. V was clipped by 3 bases and J by 0 bases; unmatched bases: 1. Germline-derived CDR1 and CDR2 are SGHVS and FNYEAQ. The receptor's source is a man aged 18 to 30 in good health. Some clones in this sample may be carry-over from other donors' samples. V gene TRBV7-6 combines with J gene TRBJ2-7, with TRBD2 matching 11 bases. Sequencing used naive CD8+ T cells from PBMCs. Here the CDR3 DNA reads TGTGCCAGCAGCTTTACTAGCGGGAGCTCCTACGAGCAGTACTTC. It codes for CASSFTSGSSYEQYF.